This T cell receptor (beta chain) is from a study of cytomegalovirus exposure and HLA in healthy donors. The wider study: Earlier, fewer than 140 million unique TCR beta sequences were recovered from roughly 180 million T cells by an analysis. Genotyping of 398 donors showed that over 65% belonged to the Caucasian-associated ancestry cluster. Study conclusions and caveats: It was fewer than 200 TCR beta chains that were listed as cytomegalovirus-associated.

The PCR made use of 60 Vbeta and 13 Jbeta primers. The assay was immunoSEQ multiplex PCR, and TCRdb's table has in-frame clones only and misses some. The sample holds about 140,000 clones, 61% seen once. Comments on this clone: The antigen is undetermined.

The CDR3 has 14 residues. Germline values: CDR1 SGHTA, CDR2 FQGNSA. This rearrangement joins TRBV7-2 to TRBJ2-5, with D tentatively TRBD1 (5 bases). The J call may not be correct, given that the DNA end is closer to TRBJ2-7. Input material: PBMCs. The TCR comes from a male donor in good health and CMV-seronegative. The CDR3 DNA reads TGTGCCAGCAGCTTGGGCGGACAAGCATACGAGCAGTACTTC. Its protein product is CASSLGGQAYEQYF.